Below, 28 T cell receptor beta chains from the same sample are listed, as sequenced in a study of glioma-infiltrating T cells. TCR alpha and beta CDR3 regions were amplified from RNA using iRepertoire nested multiplex PCR. TCRdb ran MiXCR on the multiplex PCR reads and lists one entry per CDR3 protein. Here the sample spans around 99,000 distinct CDR3 sequences, less than 30% being singletons. Sequencing used glioma tissue, nonneoplastic brain tissue, or PBMCs (not recorded which). The receptors here all came from a human donor with low-grade glioma or glioblastoma, undergoing nonglioma brain surgery, or in good health (not recorded which).

This clonotype was seen ten or more times. The CDR3 coding sequence is TGTGCCAGCAGCCAACTACTAGCGGGGGAAGACAATGAGCAGTTCTTC. It yields the protein CASSQLLAGEDNEQFF. V usage is TRBV14 and J usage is TRBJ2-1; 11 nucleotides agree with TRBD2. CDR3 length: 16 amino acids. Germline lookup yields CDR1 SGHDN and CDR2 FVKESK. V shed 2 bases, J shed 5 bases, and the junction held 5 bases outside the gene matches.

This clonotype came up a few times. A read error may explain this, as a much larger clone is one base away. The CDR3 ends on some other residue instead of the conserved phenylalanine or tryptophan, so this is likely a read error. In DNA, the CDR3 is TGTGCCAGCAGCCACCGGGGGGTACAGAGTGAGCAGTTCTCC. It translates to CASSHRGVQSEQFS. This chain uses TRBV6-1 with TRBJ2-1, with 7 bases matching TRBD2. Germline V gene lookup returns CDR1 MNHNS and CDR2 SASEGT. There are 14 residues in the CDR3. The J segment lost 9 bases and the V segment lost 6 bases, leaving 11 bases of the junction unmatched.

This clonotype was found many times. The chain has TRBV20-1 and TRBJ1-5; 12 bases align to TRBD1. V shed 0 bases and J 6 bases; nucleotides not matched to a gene: 3. CDR1 and CDR2 from the germline V gene are DFQATT and SNEGSKA (reference sequence). The CDR3 has 15 amino acids. The CDR3 DNA sequence: TGCAGTGCTAGAGACTCGGGACAGGGGGCTCAGCCCCAGCATTTT. Translated, it gives CSARDSGQGAQPQHF.

This clonotype was recorded many times. The chain employs TRBV29-1 and TRBJ2-7, with no clear D. The CDR3 runs 11 residues. The germline V gene encodes CDR1 SQVTM and CDR2 ANQGSEA. Trimming removed 4 bases from V and 6 bases from J, with 10 bases in between. The CDR3 coding sequence is TGCAGCGTTGTTTCGTGGGTCGAGCAGTACTTC. It codes for CSVVSWVEQYF.

This clonotype was seen a handful of times. This could be a read error, since a much larger clone is one nucleotide away. The genes are TRBV7-2 and TRBJ2-5, with a possible D match to TRBD1 (6 bases). Trimming stripped 6 bases from V and 3 bases from J, with 14 bases between. CDR1 and CDR2 from the germline V gene are SGHTA and FQGNSA. The CDR3 covers 14 residues. The CDR3 protein is CASRVWTAKETQYF. CDR3 nucleotide sequence: TGTGCCAGCAGAGTCTGGACAGCTAAAGAGACCCAGTACTTC.

This rearrangement joins TRBV7-9 to TRBJ2-5; D uncertain. CDR1 and CDR2 (germline): SEHNR, FQNEAQ (reference sequence). The length of the CDR3 is 16 residues. Trimming took 6 bases from V and 0 from J, leaving 17 bases between them. CDR3 loop: CASSSVGIAHQETQYF. The CDR3 nucleotides are TGTGCCAGCAGTTCAGTGGGGATTGCCCACCAAGAGACCCAGTACTTC.

This clonotype was recorded at least ten times. V usage is TRBV7-9 and J usage is TRBJ2-7; no clear D gene. CDR3 size: 13 residues. CDR1 and CDR2 (germline): SEHNR, FQNEAQ (reference sequence). V lost 5 bases and J lost 7, with 15 bases in between. CDR3 in amino acids: CASSLPLQREQYF. For the CDR3, the DNA is TGTGCCAGCAGCCTCCCACTCCAGAGGGAGCAGTACTTC.

For this clonotype: This may stem from a read error, because a much larger clone lies one nucleotide away. The chain is built from TRBV4-1 and TRBJ2-1, with a possible D match to TRBD2 (6 bases). V lost 3 bases to trimming and J lost 4 bases, with 19 bases between them. The CDR3 consists of 17 residues. Germline CDR1 MGHRA, CDR2 YSYEKL. CDR3 loop: CASSQVLASGPYNEQFF. The CDR3 DNA follows: TGCGCCAGCAGCCAGGTACTAGCAAGCGGGCCGTACAATGAGCAGTTCTTC.

This clonotype showed up many times. The rearrangement uses TRBV5-4 and TRBJ1-1; D might be TRBD1 (5 bases). The CDR3 runs to 14 residues. Trimming removed 3 bases from V and 5 bases from J, with 14 bases in between. Germline CDR1 SGHNT, CDR2 YYREEE (reference sequence). The chain's CDR3 is CASSYGLKGTEAFF. In DNA form, the CDR3 reads TGTGCCAGCAGCTACGGTCTCAAGGGGACTGAAGCTTTCTTT.

This clonotype was seen many times. The chain has TRBV2 and TRBJ1-5, with D unclear. V shed 2 bases and J shed 1 base, with 9 bases lying between them. The CDR3 sequence is 15 residues long. CDR1 SNHLY and CDR2 FYNNEI come from the germline V gene. The CDR3 DNA follows: TGTGCCAGCAGTGAAAGCAGGTTAAGCAATCAGCCCCAGCATTTT. Protein: CASSESRLSNQPQHF.

In the case of this clonotype: This sequence may be a read error, since a much larger clone differs from it by one base. This chain joins TRBV29-1 and TRBJ2-1; D is perhaps TRBD2 (6 bases). The CDR3 covers 13 residues. CDR1 SQVTM and CDR2 ANQGSEA come from the germline V gene. The CDR3 DNA reads TGCACCGCGGGACCCTCGTTGGGCAATGAGCAGTTCTTC. Protein: CTAGPSLGNEQFF.

This clonotype has ten or more counts. The V and J genes are TRBV24-1 and TRBJ1-5; 9 bases are shared with TRBD1. Per the germline V gene, CDR1 is KGHDR and CDR2 is SFDVKD. The CDR3 totals 16 residues. V gave up 3 bases and J gave up 6 bases; unmatched junction bases: 8. The CDR3 region is CATSDREGQGGQPQHF. DNA of the CDR3: TGTGCCACCAGTGATCGTGAGGGACAGGGAGGTCAGCCCCAGCATTTT.

This clonotype was counted ten times or more. This sequence joins TRBV5-4 and TRBJ1-5; possibly TRBD1 for D (5 bases). This CDR3 spans 15 amino acids. Germline values: CDR1 SGHNT, CDR2 YYREEE (reference sequence). The V end lost 4 bases, the J end lost 5 bases, and 16 bases lay between the germline ends. The CDR3 loop is CASSLMGGSDQPQHF. The CDR3 DNA reads as TGTGCCAGCAGCCTGATGGGGGGATCCGATCAGCCCCAGCATTTT.

This clonotype was detected many times. The J gene is TRBJ2-1, the V gene TRBV20-1; TRBD2 aligns across 9 bases. This CDR3 is built from 15 residues. The V and J ends lost 3 bases and 4 bases, in that order; junction bases with no gene match: 7. In germline, CDR1 is DFQATT, CDR2 SNEGSKA (reference sequence). The CDR3: CSASKKLAGYNEQFF. The CDR3 nucleotides read TGCAGTGCTAGTAAAAAGCTAGCGGGATACAATGAGCAGTTCTTC.

This clonotype was detected ten times or more. The chain links TRBV3-1 to TRBJ1-1; D possibly corresponds to TRBD1 (6 bases). Germline CDR1 LGHDT, CDR2 YNNKEL (reference sequence). The V and J ends lost 0 bases and 1 base respectively, with 18 bases between them. CDR3 length: 18 residues. The CDR3 sequence is CASSQDMRGLRANTEAFF. The DNA for the CDR3 is TGTGCCAGCAGCCAAGATATGCGGGGGCTCCGAGCGAACACTGAAGCTTTCTTT.

The rearrangement links TRBV29-1 to TRBJ1-1; 11 positions agree with TRBD1. CDR1 is SQVTM, CDR2 ANQGSEA, per germline. V lost 1 base to trimming and J lost 2 bases; unmatched junction nucleotides: 15. The CDR3 consists of 19 residues. In nucleotides, the CDR3 is TGCAGCGTTGAAGGGGGTTTCGGACAGGGGGCGCTTGGAAACACTGAAGCTTTCTTT. This sequence encodes CSVEGGFGQGALGNTEAFF.

The sample holds many counts of this clonotype. DNA for the CDR3: TGCAGTGCTAGAGAGAACTACGAGCAGTACTTC. Its translation: CSARENYEQYF. The rearrangement uses TRBV20-1 and TRBJ2-7; D is unclear. V was trimmed by 0 bases and J by 3 bases, leaving 3 bases between them. CDR1 is DFQATT, CDR2 SNEGSKA, per germline (reference sequence). The CDR3 has 11 amino acids.

The rearrangement uses TRBV6-6 and TRBJ1-1, with D maybe TRBD1 (6 bases). The CDR3 sequence is 13 residues long. Trimming cost V 4 bases and J 6 bases, with 12 bases left between them. In germline, CDR1 is MNHNY, CDR2 SVGAGI (reference sequence). The CDR3 reads CASSLQGVSEAFF. The CDR3 DNA is TGTGCCAGCAGTTTACAGGGAGTCTCTGAAGCTTTCTTT.

Comment on this clonotype: The CDR3 ends on some other residue instead of the conserved phenylalanine or tryptophan, so this is likely a read error. J is TRBJ2-7 and V is TRBV20-1; the match to TRBD2 covers 10 bases. This CDR3 has 14 residues. Per germline, CDR1 DFQATT and CDR2 SNEGSKA (reference sequence). V lost 5 bases and J lost 7; bases outside the gene matches: 11. The CDR3 DNA reads as TGCAGTGCTTATAGCGGGAGGACCTCCAATGAGCAGTACCTC. Protein product: CSAYSGRTSNEQYL.

The chain joins TRBV13 to TRBJ2-1; tentative D call: TRBD1 (5 bases). The CDR3 sequence is 13 residues long. CDR1 is PRHDT, CDR2 FYEKMQ, per germline (reference sequence). V gave up 4 bases and J gave up 3 bases, with 7 bases separating them. The CDR3 sequence is CASSSTVYNEQFF. Written as DNA, the CDR3 is TGTGCCAGCAGCTCGACAGTCTACAATGAGCAGTTCTTC.

This clonotype was detected only a few times. The J gene is TRBJ1-5, the V gene TRBV2; the D is unclear. V gave up 4 bases and J gave up 7 bases, with 14 bases separating them. The germline V gene encodes CDR1 SNHLY and CDR2 FYNNEI. This CDR3 is 14 amino acids long. The chain's CDR3 is CASSGVLGYQPQHF. The DNA of the CDR3 is TGTGCCAGCAGTGGTGTCCTGGGATACCAGCCCCAGCATTTT.

Many counts were recorded for this clonotype. The chain links TRBV6-2 or TRBV6-3 to TRBJ1-1, with D unresolved. CDR1 is MNHEY, CDR2 SVGEGT, per germline. The CDR3 has 15 residues. V was cut by 6 bases and J by 0 bases, with 14 bases left in between. The chain's CDR3 is CASSPFGPLNTEAFF. DNA of the CDR3: TGTGCCAGCAGCCCTTTTGGGCCCTTGAACACTGAAGCTTTCTTT.

This clonotype occurred once. The CDR3 here is CAWALQGYYEQYF. The CDR3 nucleotides read TGTGCCTGGGCCCTTCAGGGTTACTACGAGCAGTACTTC. The chain carries TRBV30 and TRBJ2-7, with D maybe TRBD1 (5 bases). CDR3 length: 13 residues. Trimming took off 5 bases at V and 3 bases at J, with 14 bases between the two ends. Germline loops: CDR1 GTSNPN, CDR2 SVGIG (reference sequence).

The table lists this clonotype with many counts. The chain links TRBV20-1 to TRBJ2-3; D is possibly TRBD1 (5 bases). The CDR3 totals 18 residues. Trimming shortened V by 6 bases and J by 2 bases, and 27 bases separated the two germline ends. In germline, CDR1 is DFQATT, CDR2 SNEGSKA (reference sequence). CDR3 sequence: CSAPQGARIPTLTDTQYF. CDR3 nucleotides: TGCAGTGCGCCGCAGGGCGCGAGAATCCCGACGCTCACAGATACGCAGTATTTT.

In this sample, this clonotype turned up once. This could be a read error, since a much larger clone is one nucleotide away. This sequence joins TRBV5-6 and TRBJ2-1; 8 bases are a match to TRBD2. Germline CDR1 and CDR2: SGHDT and YYEEEE. V lost 1 base to trimming and J lost 5 bases; unmatched junction nucleotides: 5. This CDR3 has 15 residues. CDR3 sequence (DNA): TGTGCCAGCAGCTTGTTCTGTAGCGGGAACAATGAGCAGTTCTTC. Protein sequence: CASSLFCSGNNEQFF.

The gene calls are TRBV29-1 and TRBJ1-1; no reliable D call. This CDR3 region has 11 residues. Trimming left V 4 bases short and J 1 base short, with 4 bases between. Germline V lookup: CDR1 SQVTM, CDR2 ANQGSEA. The CDR3 loop reads CSVGKNTEAFF. The CDR3 nucleotides read TGCAGCGTTGGCAAGAACACTGAAGCTTTCTTT.

At least ten counts were recorded for this clonotype. The genes are TRBV6-6 and TRBJ2-1; a possible D gene is TRBD2 (5 bases). The CDR3 is made up of 13 amino acids. The germline V gene encodes CDR1 MNHNY and CDR2 SVGAGI (reference sequence). V was shortened by 2 bases and J by 7 bases, with 9 bases between the two germline ends. This CDR3 reads CASSYEDWNEQFF. DNA for the CDR3: TGTGCCAGCAGTTACGAGGACTGGAATGAGCAGTTCTTC.

To note about this clonotype: This may be a read error, as it is one base from a much larger clone. V is TRBV5-1 and J is TRBJ2-5, with D possibly being TRBD2 (5 bases). This CDR3 is 14 amino acids long. CDR1 is SGHRS, CDR2 YFSETQ, per germline. The CDR3, as DNA: TGCGCCGGCAGCTTGGCCGGGGTCGTAGAGACCCAGTACTTC. It is translated as CAGSLAGVVETQYF.